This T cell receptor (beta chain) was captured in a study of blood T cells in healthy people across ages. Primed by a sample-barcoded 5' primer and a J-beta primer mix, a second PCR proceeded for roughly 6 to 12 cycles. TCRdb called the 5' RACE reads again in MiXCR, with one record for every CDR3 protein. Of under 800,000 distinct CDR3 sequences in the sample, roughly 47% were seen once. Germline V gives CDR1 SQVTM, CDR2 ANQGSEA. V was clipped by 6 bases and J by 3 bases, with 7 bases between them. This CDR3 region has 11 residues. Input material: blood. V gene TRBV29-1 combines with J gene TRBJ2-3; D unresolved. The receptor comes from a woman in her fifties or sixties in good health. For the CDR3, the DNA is TGCAGCGTCGCGGAAACAGATACGCAGTATTTT. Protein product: CSVAETDTQYF.